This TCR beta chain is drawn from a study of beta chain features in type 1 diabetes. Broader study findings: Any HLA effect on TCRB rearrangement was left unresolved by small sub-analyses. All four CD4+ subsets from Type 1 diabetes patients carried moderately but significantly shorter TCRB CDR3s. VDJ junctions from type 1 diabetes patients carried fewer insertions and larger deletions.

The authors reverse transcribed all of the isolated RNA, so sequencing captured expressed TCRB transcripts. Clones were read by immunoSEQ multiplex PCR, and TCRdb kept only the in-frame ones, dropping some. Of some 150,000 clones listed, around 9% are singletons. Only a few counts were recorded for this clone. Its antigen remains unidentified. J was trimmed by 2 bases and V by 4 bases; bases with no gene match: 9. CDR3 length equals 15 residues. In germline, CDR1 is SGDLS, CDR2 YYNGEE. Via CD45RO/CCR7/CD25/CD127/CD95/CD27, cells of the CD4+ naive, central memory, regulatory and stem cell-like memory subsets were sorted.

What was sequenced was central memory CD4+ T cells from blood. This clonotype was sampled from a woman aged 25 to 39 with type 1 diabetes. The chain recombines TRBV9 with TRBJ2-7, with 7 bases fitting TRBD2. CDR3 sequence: CASSPRDYQAYEQYF. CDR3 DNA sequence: TGTGCCAGCAGCCCGCGGGACTACCAGGCCTACGAGCAGTACTTC. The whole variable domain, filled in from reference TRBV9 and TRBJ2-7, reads DSGVTQTPKHLITATGQRVTLRCSPRSGDLSVYWYQQSLDQGLQFLIQYYNGEERAKGNILERFSAQQFPDLHSELNLSSLELGDSALYFCASSPRDYQAYEQYFGPGTRLTVT.